This T cell receptor (beta chain) comes out of a study of blood T cell repertoires in COVID-19. About the research overall: Specimens from acute and convalescent COVID-19 originated in the United States, Italy and Spain. Sample material is recorded as cDNA or gDNA derived from T cells, B-cell-depleted T cells, or PBMCs.

Assay used: immunoSEQ multiplex PCR; TCRdb lists only in-frame clones, some missing. The sample includes approximately 200,000 clones, just under 85% of them seen just once. The CDR3 sequence is 15 residues long. Trimming removed 4 bases at V and 4 bases at J, with 13 bases between. Germline CDR1 MNHNY, CDR2 SVGAGI (reference sequence). Sequenced input: PBMCs or T cells enriched from blood (not recorded which). The chain employs TRBV6-6 and TRBJ2-2; D perhaps matches TRBD2 (6 bases). This TCR was recovered from a woman aged 40-49 years with acute COVID-19. For the CDR3, the DNA is TGTGCCAGCAGTTTCCCGGGGGTGGGCACCGGGGAGCTGTTTTTT. As protein: CASSFPGVGTGELFF.